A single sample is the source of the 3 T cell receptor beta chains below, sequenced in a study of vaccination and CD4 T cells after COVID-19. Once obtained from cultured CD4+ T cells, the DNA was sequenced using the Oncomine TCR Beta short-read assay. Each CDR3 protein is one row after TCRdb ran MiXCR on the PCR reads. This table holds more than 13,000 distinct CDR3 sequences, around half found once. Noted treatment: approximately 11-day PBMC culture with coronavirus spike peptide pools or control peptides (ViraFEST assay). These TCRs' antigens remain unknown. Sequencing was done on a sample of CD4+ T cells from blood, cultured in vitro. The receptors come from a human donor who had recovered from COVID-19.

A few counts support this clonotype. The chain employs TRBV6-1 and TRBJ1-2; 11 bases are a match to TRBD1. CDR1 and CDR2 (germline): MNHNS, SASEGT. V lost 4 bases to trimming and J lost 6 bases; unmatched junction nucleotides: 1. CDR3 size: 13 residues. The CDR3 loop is CASSGTGGDGYTF. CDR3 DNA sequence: TGTGCCAGCAGTGGGACAGGGGGCGATGGCTACACCTTC.

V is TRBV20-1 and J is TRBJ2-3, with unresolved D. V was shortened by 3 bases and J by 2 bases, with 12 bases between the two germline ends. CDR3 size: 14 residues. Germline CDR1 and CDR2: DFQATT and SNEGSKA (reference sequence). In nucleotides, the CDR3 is TGCAGTGCTAGGGCTTCGGGTTTCACAGATACGCAGTATTTT. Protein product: CSARASGFTDTQYF.

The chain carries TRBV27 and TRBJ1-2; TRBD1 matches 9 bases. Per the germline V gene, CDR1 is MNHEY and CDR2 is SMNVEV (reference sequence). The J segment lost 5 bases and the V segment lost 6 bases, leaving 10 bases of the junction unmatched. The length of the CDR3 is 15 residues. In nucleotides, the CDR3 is TGTGCCAGCAGCGCACAGGGGGCCCTCCCTTATGGCTACACCTTC. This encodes CASSAQGALPYGYTF.